This is a list of T cell receptor beta chains from one sample in a study of blood T cell repertoires in COVID-19. Assay: immunoSEQ multiplex PCR; the TCRdb copy retains only in-frame clones and omits some. This sample carries tens of thousands of clones, 65% to 85% of them seen once, and the ten largest clones take 25% to 30%. The material sequenced was peripheral blood. The receptors were sampled from an elderly man with active or convalescent COVID-19. Each CDR3 is given with its conserved first and last residue. D genes are given only for firm matches. Clone size, where shown, is once, few, many, or a class for clones that have expanded.

J gene | clone size | D gene | CDR3 length | V gene | CDR3 protein | CDR3 DNA
TRBJ1-2 | NA | TRBD1 | 13 | TRBV27 | CASKRTGNYGYTF | TGTGCCAGCAAACGGACAGGCAACTATGGCTACACCTTC
TRBJ1-2 | NA | NA | 15 | TRBV6-5 | CASIEGGGGPYGYTF | TGTGCCAGCATAGAAGGAGGGGGGGGACCCTATGGCTACACCTTC
TRBJ2-2 | NA | NA | 15 | TRBV3-1/TRBV3-2 | CASSQVLGAGGELFF | TGTGCCAGCAGCCAAGTTCTAGGGGCAGGCGGGGAGCTGTTTTTT
TRBJ1-3 | NA | NA | 15 | TRBV4-1 | CASSQERGGGDTIYF | TGCGCCAGCAGCCAAGAACGGGGAGGAGGTGACACCATATATTTT
TRBJ2-3 | NA | NA | 13 | TRBV12-3/TRBV12-4 | CASSFFNTDTQYF | TGTGCCAGCAGTTTTTTTAACACAGATACGCAGTATTTT
TRBJ2-5 | NA | TRBD1 | 13 | TRBV5-8 | CASSSRRGETQYF | TGTGCCAGCAGCTCACGCAGGGGGGAGACCCAGTACTTC
TRBJ1-1 | NA | NA | 15 | TRBV5-1 | CASSLAGSMNTEAFF | TGCGCCAGCAGCTTGGCAGGGTCCATGAACACTGAAGCTTTCTTT
TRBJ1-5 | NA | NA | 17 | TRBV18 | CASSPSRTVTSNQPQHF | TGTGCCAGCTCACCATCGCGAACAGTGACAAGCAATCAGCCCCAGCATTTT
TRBJ2-3 | NA | NA | 18 | TRBV6-1 | CASSEDLFGVWNTDTQYF | TGTGCCAGCAGTGAAGATTTGTTCGGGGTATGGAACACAGATACGCAGTATTTT
TRBJ1-1 | NA | NA | 17 | TRBV19 | CASSIWGQGVSRTEAFF | TGTGCCAGTAGTATTTGGGGGCAGGGAGTTTCACGGACTGAAGCTTTCTTT
TRBJ2-7 | NA | NA | 13 | TRBV7-8 | CASSLSTGYEQYF | TGTGCCAGCAGCTTATCGACAGGCTACGAGCAGTACTTC
TRBJ1-5 | NA | NA | 15 | TRBV19 | CASSSTGQSNQPQHF | TGTGCCAGTAGTTCTACTGGACAGAGCAATCAGCCCCAGCATTTT
TRBJ1-2 | medium-sized | TRBD1 | 14 | TRBV3-1/TRBV3-2 | CASRHGTGRYGYTF | TGTGCCAGCCGCCACGGGACAGGCCGTTATGGCTACACCTTC
TRBJ1-4 | NA | NA | 16 | TRBV9 | CASSPRGGDPPEKLFF | TGTGCCAGCAGCCCCCGTGGAGGGGATCCCCCAGAAAAACTGTTTTTT
TRBJ2-7 | NA | TRBD2 | 14 | TRBV19 | CASRPGLAGGEQYF | TGTGCCAGTAGACCGGGACTAGCGGGTGGCGAGCAGTACTTC
TRBJ2-3 | NA | NA | 18 | TRBV3-1/TRBV3-2 | CASSQRVRRQVGTDTQYF | TGTGCCAGCAGCCAAAGAGTCAGGAGACAGGTTGGTACAGATACGCAGTATTTT
TRBJ2-7 | few | TRBD1 | 18 | TRBV18 | CASSRAPATGLGATEQYF | TGTGCCAGCTCCCGAGCACCAGCGACAGGGTTAGGAGCGACCGAGCAGTACTTC
TRBJ2-1 | NA | NA | 12 | TRBV13 | CASSLGDREQFF | TGTGCCAGCAGCTTAGGCGACAGGGAGCAGTTCTTC
TRBJ1-1 | NA | TRBD1 | 14 | TRBV6-5 | CASRQQGVWTEAFF | TGTGCCAGCAGGCAACAGGGGGTTTGGACTGAAGCTTTCTTT
TRBJ2-1 | NA | TRBD1 | 17 | TRBV9 | CASSVGVLGQGYNEQFF | TGTGCCAGCAGCGTAGGCGTTTTGGGACAGGGCTACAATGAGCAGTTCTTC
TRBJ2-7 | NA | TRBD1 | 12 | TRBV9 | CASSGDRGEQYF | TGTGCCAGCAGCGGGGACAGGGGTGAGCAGTACTTC
TRBJ2-3 | NA | TRBD2 | 16 | TRBV6-1 | CASSERLAGSTDTQYF | TGTGCCAGCAGTGAACGGCTAGCGGGAAGCACAGATACGCAGTATTTT
TRBJ2-1 | NA | TRBD2 | 16 | TRBV30 | CAWSLLLAGTNNEQFF | TGTGCCTGGAGCCTACTCCTAGCGGGGACAAACAATGAGCAGTTCTTC
TRBJ1-2 | NA | TRBD1 | 12 | TRBV3-1/TRBV3-2 | CASTDRGSGYTF | TGTGCCAGCACGGACAGGGGGTCCGGCTACACCTTC
TRBJ2-1 | NA | TRBD1 | 14 | TRBV30 | CAWNNGQVNNEQFF | TGTGCCTGGAACAACGGACAGGTTAACAATGAGCAGTTCTTC
TRBJ1-2 | NA | NA | 11 | TRBV10-3 | CAISQDYGYTF | TGTGCCATCAGTCAGGACTATGGCTACACCTTC
TRBJ2-1 | NA | TRBD2 | 16 | TRBV6-2/TRBV6-3 | CASSLPLAGGYNEQFF | TGTGCCAGCAGCCTTCCTCTAGCGGGGGGTTACAATGAGCAGTTCTTC
TRBJ1-5 | NA | NA | 17 | TRBV5-1 | CASSETSTVISNQPQHF | TGCGCCAGCAGCGAAACATCGACAGTAATATCAAATCAGCCCCAGCATTTT
TRBJ2-7 | NA | NA | 13 | TRBV5-5 | CASLSTPGLRPYF | TGTGCCAGCCTTTCTACACCGGGACTTCGCCCGTACTTC
TRBJ2-2 | NA | NA | 12 | TRBV2 | CASGLPPGELFF | TGTGCCAGCGGGCTTCCACCCGGGGAGCTGTTTTTT
TRBJ2-3 | NA | TRBD2 | 14 | TRBV27 | CASSLGLAADTQYF | TGTGCCAGCAGTCTGGGACTAGCAGCAGATACGCAGTATTTT
TRBJ1-2 | few | NA | 16 | TRBV6-6 | CASSYGGWEGPYGYTF | TGTGCCAGCAGTTACGGCGGGTGGGAGGGGCCCTATGGCTACACCTTC
TRBJ1-2 | NA | NA | 14 | TRBV5-1 | CASSVTEGRSGYTF | TGCGCCAGCAGCGTAACAGAGGGCCGCTCTGGCTACACCTTC
TRBJ2-2 | NA | NA | 14 | TRBV6-6 | CASSGGYITGELFF | TGTGCCAGCAGTGGCGGTTACATAACCGGGGAGCTGTTTTTT
TRBJ2-5 | NA | NA | 14 | TRBV11-2 | CASSLGRQIETQYF | TGTGCCAGCAGCTTAGGGCGACAGATAGAGACCCAGTACTTC
TRBJ1-2 | NA | NA | 14 | TRBV7-2 | CASSPYGINYGYTF | TGTGCCAGCAGCCCCTACGGGATTAACTATGGCTACACCTTC
TRBJ2-7 | NA | TRBD1 | 14 | TRBV11-1 | CASSSGQGRDEQYF | TGTGCCAGCAGCTCAGGACAGGGCCGTGACGAGCAGTACTTC